The sequence of this T cell receptor beta chain was determined in a study of shared clonotypes between healthy human individuals. This CDR3 spans 16 amino acids. Germline V gene lookup returns CDR1 SSHAT and CDR2 FNYEAQ (reference sequence). With regard to this clone: At one of its ends the junction is not consistent with the germline gene, which may arise from a read error.

The method was immunoSEQ multiplex PCR; TCRdb's version includes in-frame clones alone and lacks a portion of them. The repertoire holds approximately 1,500,000 clones, approximately 96% seen once, with about 1% in the top ten. The TCR sequence derives from a man aged 25-40 years in good health. V is TRBV7-7 and J is TRBJ2-1, with 7 positions matching TRBD2. The sample taken for sequencing was naive CD4+ T cells sorted from blood. Noted subset: CD45RA+ positively selected. The CDR3 coding sequence is TGTGCTAGCAGCTTGTCGGCGCTAGCGGCCTGGGATGAGCAGTTCTTC. This codes for CASSLSALAAWDEQFF. The variable domain in full, completed from reference TRBV7-7 and TRBJ2-1, reads GAGVSQSPRYKVTKRGQDVTLRCDPISSHATLYWYQQALGQGPEFLTYFNYEAQPDKSGLPSDRFSAERPEGSISTLTIQRTEQRDSAMYRCASSLSALAAWDEQFFGPGTRLTVL.